The present T cell receptor (beta chain) was sequenced within a study of T cell repertoires in cytomegalovirus infection. Study conclusions and caveats: CMV-specific TCR beta clonotypes restricted by HLA-C were the ones dominating the ex vivo response. Carriers of CMV and the relevant HLA type were discriminated by public TCR beta frequency.

This clonotype was seen more than once but under ten times. What it binds is unknown. Germline CDR1 and CDR2: SGHTA and FQGNSA. Trimming took 0 bases from V and 4 from J; bases not matched to a gene: 7. The CDR3 totals 16 residues. TCRdb passed the reads through MiXCR, listing each CDR3 protein once. The sample has around 740,000 distinct CDR3 sequences; less than 40% are singletons. The source is a human donor in good health (CMV status not recorded). Some clones in this sample may be carry-over from other donors' samples. Input material: PBMCs. The gene calls are TRBV7-2 and TRBJ1-2; 8 bases match TRBD1. For the CDR3, the DNA is TGTGCCAGCAGCTTAGCGACGGACAGGGCATTCTATGGCTACACCTTC. Protein product: CASSLATDRAFYGYTF.